A selection of T cell receptor beta chains follows, all from one sample in a study of T cells in localized non-small cell lung cancer. TCRdb's copy holds only in-frame clones and misses some; the assay was immunoSEQ multiplex PCR. This table holds around 40,000 clones, 86% found once. Source: peripheral blood, taken before any cancer treatment. The origin of the receptors is a man between 40 and 70 years old with stage I lung adenocarcinoma. CDR3s include the opening cysteine and the closing phenylalanine or tryptophan. The D gene is left open where the match is weak. Expanded clones are given a class, and other clones once, few, many or no size at all.

clone size	D gene	V gene	J gene	CDR3 protein	CDR3 DNA
.	.	TRBV7-9	TRBJ1-4	CASSRSENEKLFF	TGTGCCAGCAGCCGCTCAGAGAATGAAAAACTGTTTTTT
.	.	TRBV7-8	TRBJ1-3	CASSPRTHHFSGNTIYF	TGTGCCAGCAGTCCCCGGACACACCACTTCTCTGGAAACACCATATATTTT
.	.	TRBV4-3	TRBJ2-1	CASSQGSLGNEQFF	TGCGCCAGCAGCCAAGGTTCGTTGGGGAATGAGCAGTTCTTC
few	TRBD1	TRBV29-1	TRBJ1-2	CSARTGGRGGYTF	TGCAGCGCCCGGACAGGGGGCAGGGGTGGCTACACCTTC
.	TRBD1	TRBV27	TRBJ2-2	CASSVQGANTGELFF	TGTGCCAGCAGTGTACAGGGGGCGAACACCGGGGAGCTGTTTTTT
.	TRBD2	TRBV28	TRBJ2-5	CASKAGGMGREEKETQYF	TGTGCCAGCAAGGCGGGGGGGATGGGACGGGAGGAAAAAGAGACCCAGTACTTC
.	TRBD2	TRBV5-4	TRBJ2-5	CASSLGGLAGVAETQYF	TGTGCCAGCAGCTTGGGGGGGCTAGCGGGAGTGGCCGAGACCCAGTACTTC
.	TRBD1	TRBV27	TRBJ2-7	CASSLEGTGGLHEQYF	TGTGCCAGCAGTTTGGAGGGGACAGGGGGCCTCCACGAGCAGTACTTC
.	TRBD2	TRBV6-5	TRBJ2-5	CASSYGLAGGGETQYF	TGTGCCAGCAGTTACGGACTAGCGGGAGGAGGGGAGACCCAGTACTTC
few	.	TRBV7-9	TRBJ2-3	CASGTSLSTDTQYF	TGTGCCAGCGGGACTTCCCTTAGCACAGATACGCAGTATTTT
.	TRBD2	TRBV5-1	TRBJ2-1	CASSSGTSGSNEQFF	TGCGCCAGCAGCTCAGGGACTAGCGGGAGTAATGAGCAGTTCTTC
few	.	TRBV7-9	TRBJ2-2	CASSPLSGELFF	TGTGCCAGCAGCCCATTGTCCGGGGAGCTGTTTTTT
.	.	TRBV27	TRBJ1-2	CASHTGSGGYTF	TGTGCCAGTCATACAGGGTCTGGAGGCTACACCTTC
.	TRBD2	TRBV29-1	TRBJ2-3	CSVEDQSSGFVDTQYF	TGCAGCGTTGAAGATCAGTCTAGCGGATTTGTAGATACGCAGTATTTT
.	.	TRBV28	TRBJ1-2	CASSLYRGDYGYTF	TGTGCCAGCAGTTTATATCGCGGGGACTATGGCTACACCTTC
.	.	TRBV11-2	TRBJ2-1	CASSFIDEQFF	TGTGCCAGCAGCTTCATCGATGAGCAGTTCTTC
.	.	TRBV27	TRBJ1-2	CASRSDGRSYGYTF	TGTGCCAGCAGGAGCGACGGACGGAGCTATGGCTACACCTTC
once	.	TRBV28	TRBJ2-7	CASSSPGPLGQYF	TGTGCCAGCAGTTCACCGGGGCCACTTGGGCAGTACTTC
.	TRBD2	TRBV5-1	TRBJ2-1	CASSLVREGDNEQFF	TGCGCCAGCAGCTTGGTTCGGGAGGGCGACAATGAGCAGTTCTTC
.	TRBD2	TRBV4-2	TRBJ2-5	CASSHPLAEQETQYF	TGTGCCAGCAGCCACCCACTAGCGGAGCAAGAGACCCAGTACTTC
.	.	TRBV7-9	TRBJ1-5	CASSGDNQPQHF	TGTGCCAGCAGCGGGGACAATCAGCCCCAGCATTTT
.	TRBD2	TRBV7-2	TRBJ2-1	CASSPTSGRSEQFF	TGTGCCAGCAGCCCAACTAGCGGGAGGAGCGAGCAGTTCTTC
.	.	TRBV7-9	TRBJ2-3	CASSTDALPTDTQYF	TGTGCCAGCAGCACGGACGCTCTCCCCACAGATACGCAGTATTTT
.	.	TRBV14	TRBJ1-1	CASSQGQGRWTEAFF	TGTGCCAGCAGCCAAGGGCAGGGAAGGTGGACTGAAGCTTTCTTT
.	TRBD1	TRBV7-9	TRBJ2-7	CASSSLWDRGSYEQYF	TGTGCCAGCAGCTCCCTATGGGACAGGGGATCCTACGAGCAGTACTTC